A selection of T cell receptor beta chains follows, all from one sample in a study of CD8 T cells in ankylosing spondylitis. TCRdb reanalysed the 5' RACE reads using MiXCR and keeps one entry per CDR3 protein. This table has 30,000 to 45,000 distinct CDR3 sequences, 4.5% to 6% appearing once. The specimen was blood, either unsorted or a sorted T cell fraction (not recorded which). The receptors here all came from a male donor with ankylosing spondylitis or in good health (not recorded which). CDR3s include the opening cysteine and the closing phenylalanine or tryptophan. The order of the fields is CDR3 protein, V gene, J gene.

CDR3aa: CASSSRSGSSYNEQFF; v_gene: TRBV7-3; j_gene: TRBJ2-1
CDR3aa: CASSQTGSGVNTGELFF; v_gene: TRBV6-1; j_gene: TRBJ2-2
CDR3aa: CASSQDVRVYEQYF; v_gene: TRBV4-1; j_gene: TRBJ2-7
CDR3aa: CASSPLSGASRNEQFF; v_gene: TRBV18; j_gene: TRBJ2-1
CDR3aa: CSVDSLYGYTF; v_gene: TRBV29-1; j_gene: TRBJ1-2
CDR3aa: CASSYSGSSTDTQYF; v_gene: TRBV5-1; j_gene: TRBJ2-3
CDR3aa: CASSTGALQETQYF; v_gene: TRBV5-6; j_gene: TRBJ2-5
CDR3aa: CASSQDASSYNEQFF; v_gene: TRBV5-1; j_gene: TRBJ2-1
CDR3aa: CASSQDGQVYGYTF; v_gene: TRBV14; j_gene: TRBJ1-2
CDR3aa: CASSLGPGVTGELFF; v_gene: TRBV11-2; j_gene: TRBJ2-2
CDR3aa: CASSLRPIGDEQFF; v_gene: TRBV5-1; j_gene: TRBJ2-1
CDR3aa: CASSFQGPYNEQFF; v_gene: TRBV27; j_gene: TRBJ2-1
CDR3aa: CASSHRQGADTQYF; v_gene: TRBV5-1; j_gene: TRBJ2-3
CDR3aa: CATSRGLATGEQYF; v_gene: TRBV15; j_gene: TRBJ2-7
CDR3aa: CASSSNRNTEAFF; v_gene: TRBV7-2; j_gene: TRBJ1-1
CDR3aa: CSVEDGAAAQYEHLNF; v_gene: TRBV29-1; j_gene: TRBJ2-7
CDR3aa: CASSPWTGGVEQYF; v_gene: TRBV5-1; j_gene: TRBJ2-7
CDR3aa: CASSPPGQGSGNTIYF; v_gene: TRBV7-9; j_gene: TRBJ1-3
CDR3aa: CASSYSEGLDGYTF; v_gene: TRBV6-5; j_gene: TRBJ1-2
CDR3aa: CSVAWDSEAFF; v_gene: TRBV29-1; j_gene: TRBJ1-1
CDR3aa: CASRLAGSTDTQYF; v_gene: TRBV12-3/TRBV12-4; j_gene: TRBJ2-3
CDR3aa: CSAQLGTANYGYTF; v_gene: TRBV20-1; j_gene: TRBJ1-2
CDR3aa: CASSQVLNTGELFF; v_gene: TRBV3-1; j_gene: TRBJ2-2
CDR3aa: CAISEASGINEQYF; v_gene: TRBV10-3; j_gene: TRBJ2-7
CDR3aa: CASSPSPDPGQPQHF; v_gene: TRBV3-1; j_gene: TRBJ1-5
CDR3aa: CASSLGQAMNTEAFF; v_gene: TRBV7-9; j_gene: TRBJ1-1
CDR3aa: CASSTRDRGINSEQYF; v_gene: TRBV7-9; j_gene: TRBJ2-7
CDR3aa: CASSPPGYTEAFF; v_gene: TRBV7-9; j_gene: TRBJ1-1
CDR3aa: CSARETSGVGVTQYF; v_gene: TRBV20-1; j_gene: TRBJ2-3
CDR3aa: CAISVGVGSTDTQYF; v_gene: TRBV10-3; j_gene: TRBJ2-3